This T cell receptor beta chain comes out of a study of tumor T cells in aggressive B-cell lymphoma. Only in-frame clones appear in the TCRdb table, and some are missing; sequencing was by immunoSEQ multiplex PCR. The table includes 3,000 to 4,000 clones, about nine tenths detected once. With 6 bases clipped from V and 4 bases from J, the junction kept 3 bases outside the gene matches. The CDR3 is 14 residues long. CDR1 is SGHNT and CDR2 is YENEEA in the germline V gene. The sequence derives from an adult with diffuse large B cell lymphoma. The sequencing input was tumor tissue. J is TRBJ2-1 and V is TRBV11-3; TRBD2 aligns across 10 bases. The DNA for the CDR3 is TGTGCCAGCAGTCTAGCGGGGGAATACAATGAGCAGTTCTTC. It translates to CASSLAGEYNEQFF. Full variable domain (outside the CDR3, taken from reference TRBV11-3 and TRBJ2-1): EAGVVQSPRYKIIEKKQPVAFWCNPISGHNTLYWYLQNLGQGPELLIRYENEEAVDDSQLPKDRFSAERLKGVDSTLKIQPAELGDSAVYLCASSLAGEYNEQFFGPGTRLTVL.